This entry lists 16 T cell receptor beta chains sequenced from one sample in a study of early T cells in non-severe SARS-CoV-2 infection. Each CDR3 protein gets one entry after TCRdb re-called the 5' RACE reads with MiXCR. The sample shows about 90,000 distinct CDR3 sequences, roughly 12% of them seen only once. Sequenced here: whole blood, sampled at baseline. The receptors stem from an adult who was a healthcare worker with PCR-confirmed SARS-CoV-2 infection or an uninfected control (not recorded which).

The table lists this clonotype with a few counts. The chain joins TRBV15 to TRBJ2-7, with a possible D match to TRBD1 (5 bases). CDR1 LNHNV and CDR2 YYDKDF come from the germline V gene (reference sequence). V lost 3 bases and J 3 bases, leaving 9 bases between the germline ends. The CDR3 extends over 13 amino acids. The CDR3 sequence: CATSRVGVYEQYF. The CDR3 DNA sequence: TGTGCCACCAGCAGGGTAGGGGTCTACGAGCAGTACTTC. The full variable domain, with the rest looked up from reference TRBV15 and TRBJ2-7, is DAMVIQNPRYQVTQFGKPVTLSCSQTLNHNVMYWYQQKSSQAPKLLFHYYDKDFNNEADTPDNFQSRRPNTSFCFLDIRSPGLGDTAMYLCATSRVGVYEQYFGPGTRLTVT.

This clonotype was seen once. The chain is built from TRBV12-3 or TRBV12-4 and TRBJ1-1; 9 bases map to TRBD1. The CDR3 contains 17 residues. The ends lost 6 bases at V and 3 bases at J; junction bases unmatched: 14. The CDR3 is CASSPTLGQGRDTEAFF. CDR3 in DNA: TGTGCCAGCAGCCCTACCCTCGGACAGGGGAGGGACACTGAAGCTTTCTTT.

This rearrangement joins TRBV7-8 to TRBJ2-6, with D possibly being TRBD2 (5 bases). V was pared by 5 bases and J by 5 bases, with 13 bases between. Germline CDR1 reads SGHVS; CDR2 reads FQNEAQ. The CDR3 is 15 amino acids. CDR3 protein: CASSTRAGRANVLTF. CDR3 coding DNA: TGTGCCAGCAGCACCCGAGCCGGGAGGGCCAACGTCCTGACTTTC. The full variable domain, in which reference TRBV7-8 and TRBJ2-6 provide the parts outside the CDR3, is GAGVSQSPRYKVAKRGQDVALRCDPISGHVSLFWYQQALGQGPEFLTYFQNEAQLDKSGLPSDRFFAERPEGSVSTLKIQRTQQEDSAVYLCASSTRAGRANVLTFGAGSRLTVL.

The sample holds many counts of this clonotype. The chain has TRBV7-9 and TRBJ1-1; no reliable D call. Germline CDR1 reads SEHNR; CDR2 reads FQNEAQ (reference sequence). The CDR3 sequence is 12 residues long. Trimming shortened V by 4 bases and J by 5 bases, and 8 bases separated the two germline ends. CDR3 protein: CASSSRGTEAFF. In DNA form, the CDR3 reads TGTGCCAGCAGCTCCCGAGGGACTGAAGCTTTCTTT.

V gene TRBV5-1 combines with J gene TRBJ2-7; D perhaps matches TRBD2 (6 bases). The ends were cut back, 4 bases at V and 6 bases at J, with 11 bases in the middle. Per the germline V gene, CDR1 is SGHRS and CDR2 is YFSETQ. CDR3 size: 12 residues. CDR3 region: CASSGDSGEQYF. DNA of the CDR3: TGCGCCAGCAGCGGCGATAGCGGCGAGCAGTACTTC.

This clonotype was seen repeatedly, ten times or more. The chain uses TRBV6-5 and TRBJ1-4; TRBD1 matches at 7 bases. Trimming took 2 bases from V and 7 from J; bases not matched to a gene: 7. The CDR3 sequence is 15 residues long. Germline V gene data show CDR1 as MNHEY and CDR2 as SVGAGI. The CDR3 region has the DNA TGTGCCAGCAGTTACCGCGGGACAGCCTCTGAAAAACTGTTTTTT. Amino acids: CASSYRGTASEKLFF.

This clonotype has ten or more counts. The chain recombines TRBV7-9 with TRBJ2-5, with 7 bases lining up with TRBD2. CDR3 length: 15 amino acids. Germline CDR1 and CDR2: SEHNR and FQNEAQ (reference sequence). V lost 4 bases, J lost 5 bases, and 10 bases stayed unmatched. The CDR3 sequence is CASSSPGGIRETQYF. DNA for the CDR3: TGTGCCAGCAGCTCCCCCGGGGGGATAAGGGAGACCCAGTACTTC.

The V call is TRBV20-1, the J call TRBJ1-3, with a tentative D call TRBD1 (5 bases). The V and J ends lost 6 bases and 2 bases respectively, with 11 bases between them. This CDR3 is built from 13 residues. CDR1 is DFQATT, CDR2 SNEGSKA, per germline (reference sequence). CDR3 in DNA: TGCAGTGCGTTTCAGGGTCCTGGAAACACCATATATTTT. The encoded protein is CSAFQGPGNTIYF.

This clonotype was counted between two and nine times. The chain has TRBV16 and TRBJ1-1, with D possibly matching TRBD1 (6 bases). The germline CDR1 and CDR2 sequences are KGHSY and FQNENV. The length of the CDR3 is 14 residues. Trimming stripped 7 bases from V and 3 bases from J, with 15 bases between. The CDR3 region is CASNSGVDHTEAFF. The CDR3 region has the DNA TGTGCCAGCAACTCAGGGGTCGATCACACTGAAGCTTTCTTT.

The chain uses TRBV12-3 or TRBV12-4 and TRBJ2-7, with TRBD2 matching 12 bases. The CDR3 runs 16 residues. With V trimmed by 6 bases and J by 0 bases, 6 bases remained unmatched. The chain's CDR3 is CASSPGTSGPSYEQYF. The CDR3 coding sequence is TGTGCCAGCAGCCCGGGGACTAGCGGGCCCTCCTACGAGCAGTACTTC.

There are a few counts of this clonotype. This CDR3 reads CASSPKTGPEAFF. The CDR3 bases are TGTGCCAGCTCACCAAAAACCGGGCCTGAAGCTTTCTTT. This sequence joins TRBV18 and TRBJ1-1; D remains unclear. V gave up 2 bases and J gave up 6 bases, with 10 bases separating them. The germline V gene has CDR1 KGHSH and CDR2 LQKENI. This CDR3 spans 13 amino acids.

Many counts were recorded for this clonotype. The chain combines TRBV3-1 with TRBJ1-2; D is unresolved. Germline V lookup: CDR1 LGHDT, CDR2 YNNKEL (reference sequence). The CDR3 length is 12 residues. Trimming took 3 bases from V and 12 from J, leaving 14 bases between them. CDR3: CASSQVSSPHTF. The DNA for the CDR3 is TGTGCCAGCAGCCAGGTCAGCAGCCCACACACCTTC.

The sample holds many counts of this clonotype. A junction end diverges from the germline sequence, so it may reflect a read error. This chain's CDR3 is CASSGSYNEQFF. CDR3 DNA: TGCGCCAGCAGCGGCTCCTACAATGAGCAGTTCTTC. The chain employs TRBV12-3 or TRBV12-4 and TRBJ2-1, with a weak D call TRBD2 (5 bases). This CDR3 comprises 12 residues.

V and J are TRBV20-1 and TRBJ2-3, with 10 bases that match TRBD2. The V and J ends lost 1 base and 2 bases, in that order; junction bases with no gene match: 9. The CDR3 is made up of 17 amino acids. Germline V gives CDR1 DFQATT, CDR2 SNEGSKA (reference sequence). CDR3 coding DNA: TGCAGTGCTAGAGCCCTGAGCGGGGGGGTAGTCACAGATACGCAGTATTTT. This codes for CSARALSGGVVTDTQYF.

In its sample, this clonotype was seen a few times. This chain links TRBV10-1 with TRBJ2-3; unclear D gene. The germline CDR1 and CDR2 sequences are WNHNN and SYGVQD (reference sequence). Trimming pared 3 bases from V and 1 base from J, leaving 11 bases between. This CDR3 contains 15 residues. Written as DNA, the CDR3 is TGCGCCAGCAGTGACTGGCCTACGGGCACAGATACGCAGTATTTT. Translated: CASSDWPTGTDTQYF.

This clonotype has just a few counts. CDR3 region: CASQDTPGNTIYF. Written as DNA, the CDR3 is TGTGCCAGTCAGGATACCCCTGGAAACACCATATATTTT. This chain connects TRBV24-1 to TRBJ1-3; D not certain. This CDR3 is built from 13 residues. V was pared by 11 bases and J by 2 bases, with 12 bases between. Germline V CDR1 and CDR2: KGHDR, SFDVKD.